Shown below are 17 T cell receptor beta chains from a single sample sequenced in a study of Tregs in tolerant kidney transplant recipients. Assay: immunoSEQ multiplex PCR; the TCRdb copy retains only in-frame clones and omits some. The sample lists more than 90,000 clones, approximately 90% occurring once. The sample was CD4+ T cells from blood. The receptors here all came from a human donor in good health.

The rearrangement uses TRBV6-1 and TRBJ1-2, with D possibly TRBD1 on 6 matching bases. Germline values: CDR1 MNHNS, CDR2 SASEGT. The CDR3 runs to 18 residues. V was clipped by 1 base and J by 9 bases, with 27 bases between them. CDR3 protein: CASSEVSYRAGREGSYTF. The CDR3, as DNA: TGTGCCAGCAGTGAAGTATCCTACAGGGCAGGACGGGAAGGAAGCTACACCTTC.

The rearrangement uses TRBV9 and TRBJ2-5; no reliable D call. The CDR3 spans 13 residues. Per germline, CDR1 SGDLS and CDR2 YYNGEE. V lost 5 bases, J lost 5 bases, and 13 bases lay in between. The CDR3 DNA is TGTGCCAGCAGTCCTGATGCGTGGGAGACCCAGTACTTC. This translates into CASSPDAWETQYF.

In its sample, this clone was seen once. The chain couples TRBV30 to TRBJ1-1; 10 positions agree with TRBD1. With 3 bases clipped from V and 5 bases from J, the junction kept 9 bases outside the gene matches. Germline V gene data show CDR1 as GTSNPN and CDR2 as SVGIG (reference sequence). The length of the CDR3 is 15 residues. The CDR3 DNA reads TGTGCCTGGAGAACACCCGGGACAGGGGCAACTGAAGCTTTCTTT. Its translation: CAWRTPGTGATEAFF.

This chain uses TRBV4-1 with TRBJ1-1; tentatively, D is TRBD1 (6 bases). Germline lookup yields CDR1 MGHRA and CDR2 YSYEKL. This CDR3 is built from 18 residues. V was trimmed by 5 bases and J by 0 bases, leaving 22 bases between them. The CDR3 protein is CASSVSTGLSQVNTEAFF. CDR3 coding DNA: TGCGCCAGCAGCGTTTCGACAGGCCTCTCTCAGGTGAACACTGAAGCTTTCTTT.

The rearrangement uses TRBV10-1 and TRBJ2-1; D tentatively reads TRBD1 or TRBD2 (5 bases each). From germline, CDR1 is WNHNN and CDR2 SYGVQD (reference sequence). V was pared by 8 bases and J by 8 bases, with 16 bases between. CDR3 length: 13 amino acids. The CDR3 DNA reads TGCGCCAGCGGCAGAGCGAGGGGCGATGAGCAGTTCTTC. It translates to CASGRARGDEQFF.

The V and J genes are TRBV30 and TRBJ2-2; possible D gene TRBD1, 5 bases. The CDR3 spans 14 residues. The V gene lost 4 bases and the J gene lost 2 bases, with 11 bases spanning the gap. CDR1 GTSNPN and CDR2 SVGIG come from the germline V gene (reference sequence). This chain's CDR3 is CAWNGAGNTGELFF. The CDR3 DNA reads TGTGCCTGGAATGGGGCAGGAAACACCGGGGAGCTGTTTTTT.

The chain joins TRBV10-1 to TRBJ2-7; no clear D gene. Trimming took off 0 bases at V and 3 bases at J, with 6 bases between the two ends. This CDR3 comprises 13 residues. CDR1 is WNHNN, CDR2 SYGVQD, per germline (reference sequence). CDR3 DNA sequence: TGCGCCAGCAGTGAGTCAGGGAACTACGAGCAGTACTTC. This codes for CASSESGNYEQYF.

V and J are TRBV12-5 and TRBJ1-1; maybe TRBD1 (5 bases). This CDR3 is built from 15 residues. Trimming removed 4 bases at V and 5 bases at J, with 17 bases between. Germline V gives CDR1 LGHNT, CDR2 FRNRAP. Here the CDR3 reads CASGWAFGGITEAFF. The CDR3 bases are TGTGCTAGTGGTTGGGCCTTTGGGGGGATTACTGAAGCTTTCTTT.

V and J are TRBV7-3 and TRBJ1-1; no clear D gene. Germline V gene lookup returns CDR1 SGHTA and CDR2 FQGTGA. The V end lost 1 base, the J end lost 1 base, and 13 bases lay between the germline ends. The CDR3 has 16 residues. Written as DNA, the CDR3 is TGTGCCAGCAGCTTAAGGGGTGGGCGGACGAACACTGAAGCTTTCTTT. It specifies CASSLRGGRTNTEAFF.

The chain recombines TRBV7-6 with TRBJ2-7; 8 bases map to TRBD1. The CDR3 totals 15 residues. Germline V gene sequence: CDR1 SGHVS, CDR2 FNYEAQ. After removal of 5 bases from V and 7 bases from J, the junction contained 13 bases not matched to a gene. Here the CDR3 DNA reads TGTGCCAGCAGCCCCGTGGACAGGGACCTGAGGGAGCAGTACTTC. Its translation is CASSPVDRDLREQYF.

The CDR3 reads CASGVMGSTDTQYF. The DNA for the CDR3 is TGTGCCAGCGGGGTAATGGGTAGCACAGATACGCAGTATTTT. The genes are TRBV6-1 and TRBJ2-3, with D unresolved. The CDR3 runs to 14 residues. Germline CDR1 MNHNS, CDR2 SASEGT. V was pared by 8 bases and J by 0 bases, with 12 bases between.

This chain joins TRBV6-5 and TRBJ2-3, with D unclear. This CDR3 contains 12 residues. V was shortened by 5 bases and J by 11 bases, with 14 bases between the two germline ends. CDR1 MNHEY and CDR2 SVGAGI come from the germline V gene. CDR3 sequence: CASSTRAERQYF. For the CDR3, the DNA is TGTGCCAGCAGTACCCGGGCGGAGCGGCAGTATTTT.

The chain joins TRBV9 to TRBJ2-3, with D unclear. From germline, CDR1 is SGDLS and CDR2 YYNGEE. CDR3 length: 13 residues. The ends were cut back, 4 bases at V and 5 bases at J, with 11 bases in the middle. CDR3 nucleotide sequence: TGTGCCAGCAGCTCCGCCGGTATAGATACGCAGTATTTT. Protein product: CASSSAGIDTQYF.

CDR3 DNA: TGTGCCAGGGGGGTCCCTCCATTCTACGAGCAGTACTTC. It yields the protein CARGVPPFYEQYF. The chain links TRBV27 to TRBJ2-7, with D perhaps assigned TRBD1 or TRBD2 (5 bases each). Germline lookup yields CDR1 MNHEY and CDR2 SMNVEV (reference sequence). The CDR3 covers 13 residues. With 9 bases removed from V and 3 bases from J, the gap between germline ends came to 15 bases.

The rearrangement joins TRBV18 to TRBJ1-2; D is unclear. The CDR3 has 12 residues. V dropped 1 base and J dropped 3 bases, with 3 bases sitting between them. The germline V gene has CDR1 KGHSH and CDR2 LQKENI. The CDR3 bases are TGTGCCAGCTCACCACAGCACTATGGCTACACCTTC. Translated, it gives CASSPQHYGYTF. The full variable domain, completed using reference TRBV18 and TRBJ1-2, is NAGVMQNPRHLVRRRGQEARLRCSPMKGHSHVYWYRQLPEEGLKFMVYLQKENIIDESGMPKERFSAEFPKEGPSILRIQQVVRGDSAAYFCASSPQHYGYTFGSGTRLTVV.

V usage is TRBV7-2 and J usage is TRBJ1-4, with D maybe TRBD1 (6 bases). The CDR3 consists of 14 residues. V was pared by 3 bases and J by 4 bases, with 9 bases between. The germline CDR1 and CDR2 sequences are SGHTA and FQGNSA. In nucleotides, the CDR3 is TGTGCCAGCAGCTTCAGGGGATATAATGAAAAACTGTTTTTT. This gives the protein CASSFRGYNEKLFF.

V usage is TRBV28 and J usage is TRBJ2-5; D is possibly TRBD1 or TRBD2 (7 bases each). V dropped 3 bases and J dropped 4 bases, with 18 bases sitting between them. Per the germline V gene, CDR1 is MDHEN and CDR2 is SYDVKM. The length of the CDR3 is 16 residues. The CDR3 DNA reads as TGTGCCAGCAGTTTGGGAGGGGGCGCTTGGGGAGAGACCCAGTACTTC. As protein: CASSLGGGAWGETQYF.